One sample yielded the 14 T cell receptor beta chains listed below, sequenced in a study of T cells after yellow fever vaccination. TCRdb analysed the 5' RACE reads with MiXCR anew, one entry per CDR3 protein. The data contain some 390,000 distinct CDR3 sequences, approximately 18% of them singletons. The sample consisted of PBMCs, taken before the yellow fever booster vaccination. Receptors were obtained from a man between 18 and 29 years old who received the YFV17D yellow fever vaccine.

This clonotype was seen a single time. The genes are TRBV7-2 and TRBJ2-3, with D maybe TRBD2 (5 bases). The CDR3 spans 14 residues. V was clipped by 9 bases and J by 1 base, with 14 bases between them. CDR1 and CDR2 (germline): SGHTA, FQGNSA. CDR3 residues: CARRLPRGTDTQYF. The DNA of the CDR3 is TGTGCCAGGAGACTACCCCGGGGCACAGATACGCAGTATTTT. Full variable domain (rest looked up from reference TRBV7-2 and TRBJ2-3): GAGVSQSPSNKVTEKGKDVELRCDPISGHTALYWYRQSLGQGLEFLIYFQGNSAPDKSGLPSDRFSAERTGGSVSTLTIQRTQQEDSAVYLCARRLPRGTDTQYFGPGTRLTVL.

The chain uses TRBV27 and TRBJ2-5; 7 bases map to TRBD1. The V and J ends lost 11 bases and 5 bases, in that order; junction bases with no gene match: 11. This CDR3 contains 13 residues. Germline CDR1 is MNHEY and CDR2 is SMNVEV (reference sequence). The CDR3 nucleotides read TGTGCCGCTTCGACAGGGCTTGGGGAGACCCAGTACTTC. It translates to CAASTGLGETQYF.

V and J are TRBV5-1 and TRBJ1-6; 10 nucleotides line up with TRBD1. After removal of 3 bases from V and 9 bases from J, the junction contained 3 bases not matched to a gene. Germline-derived CDR1 and CDR2 are SGHRS and YFSETQ. This CDR3 comprises 14 residues. The DNA for the CDR3 is TGCGCCAGCAGCTCGGACAGGGGGGGTTCACCCCTCCACTTT. Translation: CASSSDRGGSPLHF.

CDR3 amino acids: CASSLAVDNEQFF. In DNA form, the CDR3 reads TGTGCCAGCAGCTTGGCCGTGGACAATGAGCAGTTCTTC. The chain employs TRBV11-2 and TRBJ2-1; D is undetermined. V shed 3 bases and J shed 5 bases, with 8 bases lying between them. Germline V gives CDR1 SGHAT, CDR2 FQNNGV. This CDR3 has 13 residues.

This clonotype was counted only a few times. The gene calls are TRBV15 and TRBJ2-6, with unresolved D. CDR1 and CDR2 from the germline V gene are LNHNV and YYDKDF (reference sequence). V was pared by 0 bases and J by 0 bases, with 12 bases between. The CDR3 spans 18 residues. CDR3: CATSRDEEGLSGANVLTF. Written as DNA, the CDR3 is TGTGCCACCAGCAGAGATGAGGAAGGGCTCTCTGGGGCCAACGTCCTGACTTTC.

The chain couples TRBV20-1 to TRBJ2-3, with TRBD2 matching 10 bases. Germline values: CDR1 DFQATT, CDR2 SNEGSKA (reference sequence). The CDR3 runs to 16 residues. J lost 6 bases, V lost 0 bases, and 9 bases had no gene match. In DNA, the CDR3 is TGCAGTGCTAGAGATCCTCTAGCGGGGGCTGGGGATACGCAGTATTTT. It yields the protein CSARDPLAGAGDTQYF.

The V gene is TRBV25-1, the J gene TRBJ2-5; D is uncertain. The CDR3 contains 13 residues. V was trimmed by 4 bases and J by 3 bases, leaving 9 bases between them. Germline V gene sequence: CDR1 MGHDK, CDR2 SYGVNS. CDR3 protein: CASSVGGKETQYF. In DNA, the CDR3 is TGTGCCAGCAGTGTGGGTGGGAAAGAGACCCAGTACTTC.

The sample holds a few counts of this clonotype. The V gene is TRBV25-1, the J gene TRBJ2-1, with 7 bases aligning to TRBD2. The CDR3 runs to 16 residues. V lost 1 base and J lost 6; bases outside the gene matches: 9. CDR1 is MGHDK, CDR2 SYGVNS, per germline. The CDR3 region is CASSEWRAREGNEQFF. The CDR3 DNA sequence: TGTGCCAGCAGTGAATGGAGGGCCAGGGAGGGCAATGAGCAGTTCTTC.

The gene calls are TRBV5-6 and TRBJ2-3, with 7 bases aligning to TRBD1. CDR3 length: 13 residues. The V and J ends lost 7 bases and 6 bases, in that order; junction bases with no gene match: 8. Germline assignment: CDR1 SGHDT and CDR2 YYEEEE. CDR3 nucleotides: TGTGCCAGCCAATGGACAGGTACGGATACGCAGTATTTT. Protein: CASQWTGTDTQYF.

CDR3 coding DNA: TGTGCCAGCAGTCCCGTGCCGGACACAGATACGCAGTATTTT. Its protein is CASSPVPDTDTQYF. V gene TRBV6-1 combines with J gene TRBJ2-3; D gene ambiguous. Germline V lookup: CDR1 MNHNS, CDR2 SASEGT. CDR3 length: 14 residues. The V end was cut by 5 bases, the J end by 2 bases, with 11 bases between.

This clonotype came up a few times. The genes are TRBV9 and TRBJ2-5; no clear D. In germline, CDR1 is SGDLS, CDR2 YYNGEE. With 1 base removed from V and 0 bases from J, the gap between germline ends came to 10 bases. This CDR3 comprises 15 residues. CDR3 loop: CASSVKGSYQETQYF. The CDR3 DNA reads as TGTGCCAGCAGCGTAAAGGGCAGCTACCAAGAGACCCAGTACTTC.

The chain links TRBV12-3 or TRBV12-4 to TRBJ2-5; TRBD2 matches at 9 bases. This CDR3 is built from 17 residues. V lost 7 bases, J lost 1 base, and 13 bases stayed unmatched. As DNA, the CDR3 is TGTGCCAGCACCACCCCCATGGGGCGGGGGGGCCAAGAGACCCAGTACTTC. Translation: CASTTPMGRGGQETQYF.

This clonotype was counted many times. The rearrangement joins TRBV5-1 to TRBJ2-7; TRBD1 agrees at 9 bases. In germline, CDR1 is SGHRS, CDR2 YFSETQ. Trimming cost V 0 bases and J 7 bases; bases outside gene matches: 2. The CDR3 loop spans 13 amino acids. CDR3 amino acids: CASSLAGQGEQYV. CDR3 bases: TGCGCCAGCAGCTTGGCGGGACAGGGTGAGCAGTACGTC.

The V gene is TRBV20-1, the J gene TRBJ2-7; TRBD1 agrees at 9 bases. Germline values: CDR1 DFQATT, CDR2 SNEGSKA (reference sequence). The CDR3 loop spans 14 amino acids. V was clipped by 5 bases and J by 2 bases; unmatched bases: 7. The chain's CDR3 is CSAPGRTGAYEQYF. In DNA form, the CDR3 reads TGCAGTGCTCCGGGACGGACAGGGGCCTACGAGCAGTACTTC.